This passage covers 15 T cell receptor beta chains from one sample sequenced in a study of neurological immune-mediated disorders. As to time point: longitudinal time-point 1 (baseline). TCRdb independently ran MiXCR on the 5' RACE reads; one entry per CDR3 protein. Here the sample spans about 49,000 distinct CDR3 sequences, 9% to 10% being singletons. Sequences were obtained from PBMCs. These receptors were collected from a woman aged 40 to 50 in good health.

This clonotype was counted ten times or more. V is TRBV5-1 and J is TRBJ1-1; D uncertain. Between the trimmed V and J ends, which lost 4 bases and 0 bases, there was a span of 10 bases. The CDR3 extends over 14 amino acids. Per the germline V gene, CDR1 is SGHRS and CDR2 is YFSETQ. CDR3 sequence (DNA): TGCGCCAGCAGCCTTACAGACTTGAACACTGAAGCTTTCTTT. As protein: CASSLTDLNTEAFF.

This clonotype was detected ten times or more. J is TRBJ1-1 and V is TRBV5-1; D ambiguous. The CDR3 has 15 amino acids. The germline gives CDR1 SGHRS, CDR2 YFSETQ. V was cut by 0 bases and J by 4 bases, with 13 bases left in between. CDR3 sequence (DNA): TGCGCCAGCAGCTTGGCTGTGGTGAGTGGCACTGAAGCTTTCTTT. Protein: CASSLAVVSGTEAFF. Together with reference TRBV5-1 and TRBJ1-1, the CDR3 gives the full variable domain: KAGVTQTPRYLIKTRGQQVTLSCSPISGHRSVSWYQQTPGQGLQFLFEYFSETQRNKGNFPGRFSGRQFSNSRSEMNVSTLELGDSALYLCASSLAVVSGTEAFFGQGTRLTVV.

The sample holds many counts of this clonotype. V usage is TRBV5-1 and J usage is TRBJ2-7; 8 bases align to TRBD2. Trimming removed 4 bases from V and 3 bases from J; junction bases left unmatched: 6. The CDR3 totals 14 residues. Germline V lookup: CDR1 SGHRS, CDR2 YFSETQ. CDR3 coding DNA: TGCGCCAGCAGCCAGGAGCGGGAGCTCTACGAGCAGTACTTC. Protein: CASSQERELYEQYF.

The sample holds many counts of this clonotype. The CDR3 DNA is TGCGCCAGCAGTTATACAGGGGATAGCAATCAGCCCCAGCATTTT. Translation: CASSYTGDSNQPQHF. The rearrangement links TRBV10-2 to TRBJ1-5; 7 bases agree with TRBD1. J was trimmed by 0 bases and V by 5 bases; bases with no gene match: 4. The CDR3 contains 15 residues. The germline gives CDR1 WSHSY, CDR2 SAAADI.

This clonotype was counted many times. The V gene is TRBV6-5, the J gene TRBJ1-1; D remains unclear. Deletions cut 0 bases from V and 7 bases from J, with 6 bases between. The CDR3 is made up of 12 amino acids. Germline V CDR1 and CDR2: MNHEY, SVGAGI. The CDR3 DNA sequence: TGTGCCAGCAGTTACTCGCACGGTGAAGCTTTCTTT. This gives the protein CASSYSHGEAFF.

This clonotype was observed at least ten times. This sequence joins TRBV6-6 and TRBJ2-3, with 7 bases lining up with TRBD2. Trimming took 6 bases from V and 2 from J; bases not matched to a gene: 8. The CDR3 has 15 residues. Germline V gene lookup returns CDR1 MNHNY and CDR2 SVGAGI (reference sequence). The CDR3: CASRRAGTYTDTQYF. The CDR3 DNA follows: TGTGCCAGCAGGCGAGCGGGGACCTACACAGATACGCAGTATTTT.

In its sample, this clonotype was seen many times. The chain links TRBV5-1 to TRBJ2-3; 13 bases are a match to TRBD2. Looked up from germline, CDR1 is SGHRS and CDR2 is YFSETQ. V lost 4 bases, J lost 2 bases, and 4 bases stayed unmatched. There are 16 residues in the CDR3. The CDR3 sequence is CASSLGLAGPTDTQYF. For the CDR3, the DNA is TGCGCCAGCAGCCTGGGACTAGCGGGGCCCACAGATACGCAGTATTTT.

This clonotype showed up many times. This CDR3 is CASISPGSGNTIYF. The CDR3 DNA reads TGTGCCAGCATCTCACCAGGATCTGGAAACACCATATATTTT. The chain combines TRBV6-2 or TRBV6-3 with TRBJ1-3, with D unresolved. V lost 7 bases and J lost 1, with 11 bases in between. The CDR3 consists of 14 residues. The germline CDR1 and CDR2 sequences are MNHEY and SVGEGT.

This clonotype was counted ten times or more. The chain uses TRBV20-1 and TRBJ1-5; D gene uncertain. Germline assignment: CDR1 DFQATT and CDR2 SNEGSKA (reference sequence). Trimming cost V 0 bases and J 3 bases, with 12 bases left between them. The CDR3 has 15 residues. The CDR3 reads CSARDFSVFNQPQHF. The CDR3 nucleotides read TGCAGTGCTAGAGATTTTTCAGTGTTCAATCAGCCCCAGCATTTT.

Regarding this clonotype: Compared with germline, one end of the junction differs, possibly owing to a read error. The V gene is TRBV15, the J gene TRBJ2-7; the D gene could be TRBD1 or TRBD2 (6 bases each). The length of the CDR3 is 13 residues. Germline loops: CDR1 LNHNV, CDR2 YYDKDF (reference sequence). This CDR3 is CATSRDGWGASDF. The CDR3 DNA follows: TGTGCCACCAGCAGAGATGGATGGGGGGCAAGTGACTTC.

The table lists this clonotype with many counts. V gene TRBV7-2 combines with J gene TRBJ2-3; 12 positions match TRBD1. Germline V gives CDR1 SGHTA, CDR2 FQGNSA. With 4 bases clipped from V and 7 bases from J, the junction kept 9 bases outside the gene matches. The length of the CDR3 is 16 residues. CDR3 protein: CASSYGGTGGYYTQYF. The CDR3 bases are TGTGCCAGCAGCTACGGCGGGACAGGGGGCTATTATACGCAGTATTTT.

This clonotype was counted between two and nine times. The chain combines TRBV5-4 with TRBJ1-1; D remains ambiguous. In germline, CDR1 is SGHNT, CDR2 YYREEE (reference sequence). V was shortened by 3 bases and J by 1 base, with 7 bases between the two germline ends. The CDR3 totals 13 residues. The CDR3 sequence: CASSWTANTEAFF. CDR3 nucleotides: TGTGCCAGCAGCTGGACTGCGAACACTGAAGCTTTCTTT. The variable domain in full, completed from reference TRBV5-4 and TRBJ1-1, reads ETGVTQSPTHLIKTRGQQVTLRCSSQSGHNTVSWYQQALGQGPQFIFQYYREEENGRGNFPPRFSGLQFPNYSSELNVNALELDDSALYLCASSWTANTEAFFGQGTRLTVV.

This clonotype was detected many times. The V call is TRBV29-1, the J call TRBJ1-1; D might be TRBD1 (5 bases). V gave up 6 bases and J gave up 3 bases, with 17 bases separating them. Germline V gene sequence: CDR1 SQVTM, CDR2 ANQGSEA. The CDR3 loop spans 14 amino acids. Here the CDR3 reads CSVVPWGKDTEAFF. CDR3 in DNA: TGCAGCGTCGTCCCCTGGGGGAAGGACACTGAAGCTTTCTTT.

This clonotype appeared many times. The chain carries TRBV7-2 and TRBJ2-7; 7 bases agree with TRBD1. After removal of 6 bases from V and 0 bases from J, the junction contained 5 bases not matched to a gene. The germline V gene encodes CDR1 SGHTA and CDR2 FQGNSA. CDR3 length equals 14 residues. Here the CDR3 DNA reads TGTGCCAGCAGAGGGACAGTGAGCTCCTACGAGCAGTACTTC. Amino acids: CASRGTVSSYEQYF.

This clonotype appeared many times. This chain uses TRBV12-3 or TRBV12-4 with TRBJ2-3; 8 bases align to TRBD2. The CDR3 extends over 15 amino acids. With 7 bases clipped from V and 1 base from J, the junction kept 7 bases outside the gene matches. The CDR3: CASISLTSGTDTQYF. The CDR3 DNA sequence: TGTGCCAGCATTTCTTTGACTAGCGGCACAGATACGCAGTATTTT.